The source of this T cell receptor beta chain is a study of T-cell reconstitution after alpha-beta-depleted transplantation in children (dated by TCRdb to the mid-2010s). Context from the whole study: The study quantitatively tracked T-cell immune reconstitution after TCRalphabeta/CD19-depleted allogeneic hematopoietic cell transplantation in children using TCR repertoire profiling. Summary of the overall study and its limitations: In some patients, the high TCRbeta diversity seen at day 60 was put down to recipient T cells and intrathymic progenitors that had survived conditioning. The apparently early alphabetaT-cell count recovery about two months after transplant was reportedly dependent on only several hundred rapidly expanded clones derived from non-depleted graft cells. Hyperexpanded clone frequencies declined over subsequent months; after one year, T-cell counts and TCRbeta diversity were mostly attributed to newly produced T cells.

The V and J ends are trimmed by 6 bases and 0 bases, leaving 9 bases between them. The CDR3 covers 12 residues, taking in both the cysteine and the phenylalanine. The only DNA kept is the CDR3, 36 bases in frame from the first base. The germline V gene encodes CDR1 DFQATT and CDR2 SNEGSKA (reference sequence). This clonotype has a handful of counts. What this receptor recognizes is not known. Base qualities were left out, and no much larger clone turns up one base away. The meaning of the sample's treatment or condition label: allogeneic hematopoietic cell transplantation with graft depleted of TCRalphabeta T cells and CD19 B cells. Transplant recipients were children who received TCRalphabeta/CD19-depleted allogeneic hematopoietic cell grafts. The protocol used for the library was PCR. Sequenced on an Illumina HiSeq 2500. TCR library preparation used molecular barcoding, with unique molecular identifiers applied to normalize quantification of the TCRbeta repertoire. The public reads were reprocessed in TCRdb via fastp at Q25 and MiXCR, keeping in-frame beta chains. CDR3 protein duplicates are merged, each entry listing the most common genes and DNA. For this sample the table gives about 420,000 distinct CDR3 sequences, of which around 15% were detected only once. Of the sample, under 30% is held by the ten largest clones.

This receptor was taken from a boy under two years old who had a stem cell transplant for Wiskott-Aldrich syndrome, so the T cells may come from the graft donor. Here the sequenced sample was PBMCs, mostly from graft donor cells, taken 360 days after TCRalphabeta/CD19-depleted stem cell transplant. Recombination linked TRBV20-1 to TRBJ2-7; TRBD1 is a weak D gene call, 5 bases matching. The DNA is TGCAGTGCGACAGAGACCTCCTACGAGCAGTACTTC. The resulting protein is CSATETSYEQYF.